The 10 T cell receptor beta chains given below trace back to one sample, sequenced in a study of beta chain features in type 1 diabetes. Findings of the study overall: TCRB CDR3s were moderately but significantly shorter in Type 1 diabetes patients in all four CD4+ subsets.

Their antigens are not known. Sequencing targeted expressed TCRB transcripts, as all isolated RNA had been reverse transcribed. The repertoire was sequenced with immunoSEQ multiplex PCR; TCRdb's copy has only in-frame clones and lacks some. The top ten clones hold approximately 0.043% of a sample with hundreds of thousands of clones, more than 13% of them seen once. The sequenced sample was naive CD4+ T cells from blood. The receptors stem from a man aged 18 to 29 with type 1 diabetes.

The CDR3 sequence: CASSYSRTYEQYF. CDR3 in DNA: TGTGCCAGCAGCTATTCGAGGACCTACGAGCAGTACTTC. The gene calls are TRBV11-2 and TRBJ2-7; D ambiguous. The ends were cut back, 4 bases at V and 2 bases at J, with 9 bases in the middle. This CDR3 is built from 13 residues. Germline V gives CDR1 SGHAT, CDR2 FQNNGV.

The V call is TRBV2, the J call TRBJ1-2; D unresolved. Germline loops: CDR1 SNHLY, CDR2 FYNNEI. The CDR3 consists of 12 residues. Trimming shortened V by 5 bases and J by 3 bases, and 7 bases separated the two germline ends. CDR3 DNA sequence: TGTGCCAGCAGTAAGGATGACTATGGCTACACCTTC. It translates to CASSKDDYGYTF. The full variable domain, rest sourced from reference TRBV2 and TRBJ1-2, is EPEVTQTPSHQVTQMGQEVILRCVPISNHLYFYWYRQILGQKVEFLVSFYNNEISEKSEIFDDQFSVERPDGSNFTLKIRSTKLEDSAMYFCASSKDDYGYTFGSGTRLTVV.

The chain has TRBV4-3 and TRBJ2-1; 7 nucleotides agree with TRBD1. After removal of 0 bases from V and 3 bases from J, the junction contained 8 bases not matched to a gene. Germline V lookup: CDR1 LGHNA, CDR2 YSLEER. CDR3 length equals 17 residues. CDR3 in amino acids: CASSQEKTGSFYNEQFF. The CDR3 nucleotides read TGCGCCAGCAGCCAAGAAAAGACAGGGTCGTTCTACAATGAGCAGTTCTTC.

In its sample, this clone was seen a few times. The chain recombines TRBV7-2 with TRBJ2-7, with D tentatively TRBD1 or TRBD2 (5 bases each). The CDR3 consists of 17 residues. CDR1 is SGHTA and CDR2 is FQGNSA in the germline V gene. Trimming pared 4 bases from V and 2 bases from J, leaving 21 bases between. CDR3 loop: CASSSGPGRWSPYEQYF. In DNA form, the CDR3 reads TGTGCCAGCAGCTCTGGGCCGGGACGGTGGAGCCCCTACGAGCAGTACTTC. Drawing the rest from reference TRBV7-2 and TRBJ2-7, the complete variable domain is GAGVSQSPSNKVTEKGKDVELRCDPISGHTALYWYRQSLGQGLEFLIYFQGNSAPDKSGLPSDRFSAERTGGSVSTLTIQRTQQEDSAVYLCASSSGPGRWSPYEQYFGPGTRLTVT.

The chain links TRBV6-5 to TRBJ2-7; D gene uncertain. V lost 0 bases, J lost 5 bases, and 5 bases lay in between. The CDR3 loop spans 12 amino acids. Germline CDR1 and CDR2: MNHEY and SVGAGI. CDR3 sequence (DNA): TGTGCCAGCAGTTACTCGGGCGACGAGCAGTACTTC. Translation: CASSYSGDEQYF.

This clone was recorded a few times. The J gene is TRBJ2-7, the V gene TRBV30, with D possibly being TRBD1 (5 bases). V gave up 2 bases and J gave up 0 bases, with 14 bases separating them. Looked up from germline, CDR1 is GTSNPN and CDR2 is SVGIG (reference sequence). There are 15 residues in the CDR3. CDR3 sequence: CAWSILTGYSYEQYF. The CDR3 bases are TGTGCCTGGAGTATACTAACAGGTTACTCCTACGAGCAGTACTTC.

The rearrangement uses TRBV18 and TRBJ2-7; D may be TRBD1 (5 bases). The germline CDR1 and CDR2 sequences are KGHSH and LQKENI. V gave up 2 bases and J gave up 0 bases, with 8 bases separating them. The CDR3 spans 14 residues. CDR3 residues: CASSPDSNSYEQYF. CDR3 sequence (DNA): TGTGCCAGCTCACCAGACAGCAACTCCTACGAGCAGTACTTC.

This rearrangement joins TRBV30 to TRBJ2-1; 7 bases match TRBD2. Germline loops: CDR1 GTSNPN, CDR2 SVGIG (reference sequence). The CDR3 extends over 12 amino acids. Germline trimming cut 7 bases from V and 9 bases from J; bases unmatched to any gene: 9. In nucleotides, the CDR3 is TGTGCCTCAAAAGAGGGAGGGATTGAGCAGTTCTTC. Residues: CASKEGGIEQFF.

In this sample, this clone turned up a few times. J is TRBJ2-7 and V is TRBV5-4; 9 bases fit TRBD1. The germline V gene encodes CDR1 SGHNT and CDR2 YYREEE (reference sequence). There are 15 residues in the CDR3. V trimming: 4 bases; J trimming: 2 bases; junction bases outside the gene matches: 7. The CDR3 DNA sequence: TGTGCCAGCAGCCCTACCGGACAGGGGCCCTACGAGCAGTACTTC. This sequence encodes CASSPTGQGPYEQYF.

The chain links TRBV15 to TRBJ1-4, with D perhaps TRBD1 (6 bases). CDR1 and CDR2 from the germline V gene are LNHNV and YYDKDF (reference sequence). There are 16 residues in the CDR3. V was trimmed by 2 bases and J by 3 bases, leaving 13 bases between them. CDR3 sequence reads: CATSRSKGGPNEKLFF. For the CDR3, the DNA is TGTGCCACCAGCAGATCCAAAGGGGGGCCTAATGAAAAACTGTTTTTT.